The clone carrying this TCR beta chain was detected many times. CDR1 is GTSNPN and CDR2 is SVGIG in the germline V gene (reference sequence). The CDR3 contains 13 residues. V lost 3 bases, J lost 2 bases, and 11 bases lay in between. In the original workflow: Cell counts per sample came from amplifying reference gene primers. Generated by immunoSEQ multiplex PCR, the TCRdb table keeps only in-frame clones and is missing some. V, J and clone size reflect that table, while D and trimming were determined from the DNA. The table shows more than 250,000 clones, with 85% to 90% occurring only once. This record comes from a study of blood T cell repertoires in COVID-19. Overall study context: Both acute and convalescent COVID-19 samples were obtained from the United States, Italy and Spain.

This chain uses TRBV30 with TRBJ2-7, with D uncertain. The sequence was collected from a woman aged 45-59 years with COVID-19, enrolled during active disease. Sequencing was done on a sample of peripheral blood. CDR3 sequence: CAWRGDKPYEQYF. The CDR3 DNA reads TGTGCCTGGAGGGGCGATAAACCCTACGAGCAGTACTTC.